A single sample is the source of the 31 T cell receptor beta chains below, sequenced in a study of regulatory T cells in long-lasting Graves disease. Time point in this sample: persistent/refractory GD, antithyroid drugs over 5 years with positive TRAb. The TCR library was made from RNA that had been extracted from PBMCs in TRIzol. iRepertoire HTBI primers and Arm-PCR of CDR3 regions built TCR beta libraries. One entry per CDR3 protein, called by TCRdb with MiXCR from the multiplex PCR reads. The data show under 450,000 distinct CDR3 sequences, 23% seen once. Specimen: peripheral blood mononuclear cells (PBMCs), collected when the disease was refractory, from a patient treated with antithyroid drugs. The source of these receptors is a female donor with Graves disease.

V and J are TRBV15 and TRBJ1-4, with 9 bases fitting TRBD1. The CDR3 is made up of 14 amino acids. Unmatched junction bases numbered 8, after V lost 8 bases and J lost 7 bases. CDR1 is LNHNV, CDR2 YYDKDF, per germline (reference sequence). The CDR3, as DNA: TGTGCCACCGGGACCGGGACAGGGTTTGAAAAACTGTTTTTT. It translates to CATGTGTGFEKLFF.

The chain joins TRBV6-5 to TRBJ2-5, with 13 bases fitting TRBD2. The J call is doubtful: the DNA matches TRBJ2-1 better. In germline, CDR1 is MNHEY, CDR2 SVGAGI. The CDR3 spans 22 residues. This CDR3 reads CASSSSQRTSGSSHRTYNEQFF. DNA for the CDR3: TGTGCCAGCAGTTCATCTCAACGGACTAGCGGGAGTTCCCACCGCACCTACAATGAGCAGTTCTTC.

This clonotype was counted only a few times. J is TRBJ1-1 and V is TRBV5-1; D is possibly TRBD1 (5 bases). The germline V and J ends were trimmed by 4 bases and 5 bases, with 18 bases remaining between them. Per germline, CDR1 SGHRS and CDR2 YFSETQ. This CDR3 has 15 residues. CDR3: CASSIIVGGGTEAFF. CDR3 sequence (DNA): TGCGCCAGCAGCATAATTGTCGGGGGAGGGACTGAAGCTTTCTTT. The complete variable domain, with remaining parts taken from reference TRBV5-1 and TRBJ1-1, reads KAGVTQTPRYLIKTRGQQVTLSCSPISGHRSVSWYQQTPGQGLQFLFEYFSETQRNKGNFPGRFSGRQFSNSRSEMNVSTLELGDSALYLCASSIIVGGGTEAFFGQGTRLTVV.

The chain carries TRBV2 and TRBJ2-7; 9 nucleotides match TRBD2. V shed 3 bases, J shed 2 bases, and the junction held 8 bases outside the gene matches. The CDR3 is made up of 16 amino acids. From germline, CDR1 is SNHLY and CDR2 FYNNEI. CDR3 protein: CASSEPSTSGTYEQYF. The CDR3 DNA sequence: TGTGCCAGCAGTGAGCCCTCGACTAGCGGCACCTACGAGCAGTACTTC.

Only a few counts were recorded for this clonotype. The chain carries TRBV2 and TRBJ2-1; TRBD1 matches 7 bases. The germline CDR1 and CDR2 sequences are SNHLY and FYNNEI. The CDR3 covers 14 residues. With V trimmed by 6 bases and J by 8 bases, 10 bases remained unmatched. The CDR3 loop reads CASSDDRVTHEQFF. Written as DNA, the CDR3 is TGTGCCAGCAGCGATGACAGGGTAACGCATGAGCAGTTCTTC.

There are a few counts of this clonotype. This chain joins TRBV7-3 and TRBJ2-5; 7 nucleotides line up with TRBD1. Trimming took 5 bases from V and 1 from J; bases not matched to a gene: 7. Germline CDR1 is SGHTA and CDR2 is FQGTGA. CDR3 length: 15 residues. As DNA, the CDR3 is TGTGCCAGCAGCAGGAGAGGGGGCGGCCAAGAGACCCAGTACTTC. It encodes CASSRRGGGQETQYF.

J is TRBJ1-1 and V is TRBV5-1; D gene ambiguous. Trimming stripped 3 bases from V and 1 base from J, with 10 bases between. Germline V gene data show CDR1 as SGHRS and CDR2 as YFSETQ. The CDR3 loop spans 14 amino acids. The CDR3 is CASSSGAQNTEAFF. The DNA of the CDR3 is TGCGCCAGCAGCTCGGGAGCTCAGAACACTGAAGCTTTCTTT.

The gene calls are TRBV4-3 and TRBJ2-1; 9 nucleotides line up with TRBD2. V shed 5 bases and J 9 bases; nucleotides not matched to a gene: 11. CDR3 length equals 15 residues. Germline-derived CDR1 and CDR2 are LGHNA and YSLEER. For the CDR3, the DNA is TGCGCCAGCAGCGCGATGGCTAGCGGGGCCCTTGAGCAGTTCTTC. Its translation is CASSAMASGALEQFF.

This clonotype showed up many times. The chain combines TRBV6-1 with TRBJ2-7; tentative D call: TRBD1 (5 bases). The CDR3 has 14 amino acids. Trimming removed 2 bases at V and 4 bases at J, with 12 bases between. The V gene's germline CDR1 is MNHNS and CDR2 SASEGT. The CDR3: CASSEQQAIYEQYF. DNA for the CDR3: TGTGCCAGCAGTGAACAACAGGCGATTTACGAGCAGTACTTC.

The chain has TRBV7-9 and TRBJ2-5; 8 positions agree with TRBD2. The CDR3 extends over 16 amino acids. The germline V gene encodes CDR1 SEHNR and CDR2 FQNEAQ (reference sequence). Trimming took 5 bases from V and 3 from J; bases not matched to a gene: 11. The CDR3 nucleotides read TGTGCCAGCAGCCCACGGCGCCTAGCGGGTGAAGAGACCCAGTACTTC. Protein product: CASSPRRLAGEETQYF.

In this sample, this clonotype turned up many times. The chain carries TRBV12-3 or TRBV12-4 and TRBJ2-4; D is undetermined. The V end lost 3 bases, the J end lost 5 bases, and 5 bases lay between the germline ends. The CDR3 is 12 amino acids. CDR3 DNA sequence: TGTGCCAGCAGTTTTCGGGAAAACATTCAGTACTTC. Protein: CASSFRENIQYF.

This chain joins TRBV10-3 and TRBJ2-5, with TRBD1 identical over 10 bases. The CDR3 spans 14 residues. The V and J ends lost 8 bases and 0 bases, in that order; junction bases with no gene match: 3. Germline V gives CDR1 ENHRY, CDR2 SYGVKD. The CDR3 DNA reads as TGTGCCATCGGGACAGGGGCGTACCAAGAGACCCAGTACTTC. Protein: CAIGTGAYQETQYF.

This clonotype was picked up a small number of times. For the CDR3, the DNA is TGCGCCAGCTCGTTAGCGGGAGAGGGCGCAGAGACCCAGTACTTC. Encoded protein: CASSLAGEGAETQYF. This chain joins TRBV5-1 and TRBJ2-5, with 9 bases that match TRBD2. Germline trimming cut 7 bases from V and 4 bases from J; bases unmatched to any gene: 11. CDR3 size: 15 residues. Germline CDR1 is SGHRS and CDR2 is YFSETQ.

Note on this clonotype: A single base is all that separates this from a far larger clone, so a read error is likely. The rearrangement uses TRBV7-2 and TRBJ2-7, with D perhaps TRBD1 or TRBD2 (5 bases each). Germline-derived CDR1 and CDR2 are SGHTA and FQGNSA. This CDR3 has 16 residues. The ends were cut back, 6 bases at V and 0 bases at J, with 18 bases in the middle. CDR3 amino acids: CASSYYERDPSYEQYF. CDR3 nucleotides: TGTGCCAGCAGTTACTACGAGAGGGACCCCTCCTACGAGCAGTACTTC.

This clonotype was counted a few times. The chain uses TRBV11-3 and TRBJ1-1; D remains ambiguous. The CDR3 extends over 15 amino acids. CDR1 is SGHNT, CDR2 YENEEA, per germline. With 5 bases removed from V and 5 bases from J, the gap between germline ends came to 18 bases. The CDR3 bases are TGTGCCAGCAGCCTGGGTTCGGGCCTGGGAACTGAAGCTTTCTTT. Its protein product is CASSLGSGLGTEAFF.

At least ten counts were recorded for this clonotype. This rearrangement joins TRBV2 to TRBJ1-1, with a possible D match to TRBD1 (5 bases). The CDR3 has 15 residues. Between the trimmed V and J ends, which lost 6 bases and 3 bases, there was a span of 17 bases. Germline V gene lookup returns CDR1 SNHLY and CDR2 FYNNEI. This chain's CDR3 is CASSPPGLWHTEAFF. For the CDR3, the DNA is TGTGCCAGCAGCCCTCCGGGGCTGTGGCACACTGAAGCTTTCTTT.

At least ten counts were recorded for this clonotype. This chain uses TRBV20-1 with TRBJ2-5; D call uncertain. Looked up from germline, CDR1 is DFQATT and CDR2 is SNEGSKA (reference sequence). The CDR3 spans 11 residues. V lost 5 bases, J lost 5 bases, and 9 bases lay in between. The CDR3 loop reads CSARKAETQYF. For the CDR3, the DNA is TGCAGTGCTCGTAAAGCTGAGACCCAGTACTTC.

This chain joins TRBV7-9 and TRBJ1-4, with D possibly TRBD1 on 5 matching bases. Germline V gene data show CDR1 as SEHNR and CDR2 as FQNEAQ (reference sequence). The V gene lost 5 bases and the J gene lost 7 bases, with 14 bases spanning the gap. The CDR3 extends over 14 amino acids. CDR3 DNA: TGTGCCAGCAGCCGCGTGGGGGGATCTGAAAAACTGTTTTTT. Encoded protein: CASSRVGGSEKLFF. The whole variable domain, remainder taken from reference TRBV7-9 and TRBJ1-4, is DTGVSQNPRHKITKRGQNVTFRCDPISEHNRLYWYRQTLGQGPEFLTYFQNEAQLEKSRLLSDRFSAERPKGSFSTLEIQRTEQGDSAMYLCASSRVGGSEKLFFGSGTQLSVL.

The rearrangement uses TRBV28 and TRBJ2-3, with D perhaps TRBD1 or TRBD2 (5 bases each). The CDR3 is made up of 13 amino acids. V lost 4 bases, J lost 5 bases, and 10 bases lay in between. Germline CDR1 is MDHEN and CDR2 is SYDVKM. The CDR3: CASSSPGRDTQYF. CDR3 nucleotide sequence: TGTGCCAGCAGTTCCCCGGGGCGAGATACGCAGTATTTT.

Ten or more counts support this clonotype. This rearrangement joins TRBV27 to TRBJ1-2; no reliable D call. CDR1 is MNHEY and CDR2 is SMNVEV in the germline V gene (reference sequence). The V end was cut by 5 bases, the J end by 1 base, with 14 bases between. This CDR3 is 15 amino acids long. CDR3 in amino acids: CASSDPGRLNYGYTF. The CDR3 bases are TGTGCCAGCAGTGATCCGGGTCGGCTTAACTATGGCTACACCTTC.

This rearrangement joins TRBV19 to TRBJ1-1; D not resolved. The CDR3 runs 15 residues. Trimming took 2 bases from V and 2 from J, leaving 12 bases between them. Per germline, CDR1 LNHDA and CDR2 SQIVND (reference sequence). DNA of the CDR3: TGTGCCAGTAGTATAAAACTGTTCAGTAACACTGAAGCTTTCTTT. The encoded protein is CASSIKLFSNTEAFF.

The gene calls are TRBV24-1 and TRBJ1-5; TRBD1 matches at 10 bases. Trimming took 12 bases from V and 3 from J; bases not matched to a gene: 19. CDR1 and CDR2 (germline): KGHDR, SFDVKD. CDR3 length: 18 amino acids. The CDR3 nucleotides read TGTGCCCTCCTAGCTCCGGGACAGGGGAGGTACCCCAATCAGCCCCAGCATTTT. Translated: CALLAPGQGRYPNQPQHF.

This clonotype has ten or more counts. This rearrangement joins TRBV28 to TRBJ1-1, with 7 bases lining up with TRBD1. CDR3 length: 15 residues. J gave up 1 base and V 7 bases, and 9 bases lay outside the gene matches. The germline V gene has CDR1 MDHEN and CDR2 SYDVKM. The CDR3 is CASNQRGQRNTEAFF. For the CDR3, the DNA is TGTGCCAGCAACCAGCGGGGACAGAGGAACACTGAAGCTTTCTTT.

This clonotype was counted at least ten times. The genes are TRBV7-2 and TRBJ2-7; no definite D call. In germline, CDR1 is SGHTA, CDR2 FQGNSA. Trimming shortened V by 6 bases and J by 0 bases, and 12 bases separated the two germline ends. The CDR3 extends over 14 amino acids. CDR3 sequence: CASRELVRSYEQYF. DNA of the CDR3: TGTGCCAGCAGGGAGCTCGTTCGCTCCTACGAGCAGTACTTC.

The chain employs TRBV7-9 and TRBJ2-7; TRBD1 is a possible D gene (6 bases). The CDR3 spans 17 residues. V dropped 5 bases and J dropped 3 bases, with 23 bases sitting between them. Germline V CDR1 and CDR2: SEHNR, FQNEAQ (reference sequence). The CDR3 loop is CASSAIGTFFFSYEQYF. The CDR3 nucleotides read TGTGCCAGCAGCGCCATCGGGACATTTTTTTTTAGCTACGAGCAGTACTTC.

V usage is TRBV15 and J usage is TRBJ1-6; 7 bases map to TRBD1. There are 14 residues in the CDR3. V was pared by 6 bases and J by 7 bases, with 6 bases of the junction left unmatched. In germline, CDR1 is LNHNV, CDR2 YYDKDF (reference sequence). CDR3 sequence: CATSMDRTNSPLHF. In DNA, the CDR3 is TGTGCCACCAGTATGGACAGGACGAATTCACCCCTCCACTTT.

This clonotype was found a few times. The genes are TRBV7-4 and TRBJ1-1; no definite D call. Germline CDR1 is SGHVT and CDR2 is SQSDAQ. CDR3 length: 15 residues. Trimming stripped 1 base from V and 0 bases from J, with 9 bases between. The CDR3 loop reads CASSLEQPLNTEAFF. In DNA form, the CDR3 reads TGTGCCAGCAGCTTAGAACAACCACTGAACACTGAAGCTTTCTTT.

The chain recombines TRBV10-3 with TRBJ1-3; D is possibly TRBD1 (6 bases). This CDR3 contains 14 residues. The ends were cut back, 8 bases at V and 7 bases at J, with 18 bases in the middle. CDR1 is ENHRY and CDR2 is SYGVKD in the germline V gene. CDR3 protein: CAIGASGDSNTIYF. DNA for the CDR3: TGTGCCATCGGGGCGTCAGGGGATAGTAACACCATATATTTT.

This clonotype was seen only a few times. A much larger clone differs from this one at a single base, so this may be a read error. The V and J genes are TRBV28 and TRBJ1-1; D remains ambiguous. Germline lookup yields CDR1 MDHEN and CDR2 SYDVKM. The CDR3 has 14 residues. Trimming stripped 11 bases from V and 1 base from J, with 17 bases between. CDR3 nucleotides: TGTGCCGGCACTCGCCGGGCAAAGAACACTGAAGCTTTCTTT. Translated: CAGTRRAKNTEAFF.

The V call is TRBV29-1, the J call TRBJ1-2; 8 bases align to TRBD1. The CDR3 is made up of 14 amino acids. From germline, CDR1 is SQVTM and CDR2 ANQGSEA. The ends lost 4 bases at V and 6 bases at J; junction bases unmatched: 10. The CDR3 bases are TGCAGCGTTGCTCAAATGACAGGGGATGATGGCTACACCTTC. Its translation is CSVAQMTGDDGYTF.

This rearrangement joins TRBV6-1 to TRBJ2-7, with TRBD1 as a possible D gene (6 bases). The CDR3 runs to 14 residues. The germline V and J ends were trimmed by 6 bases and 0 bases, with 12 bases remaining between them. Per the germline V gene, CDR1 is MNHNS and CDR2 is SASEGT. CDR3 protein: CASSTGLSSYEQYF. The CDR3 region has the DNA TGTGCCAGCAGCACAGGGCTTTCCTCCTACGAGCAGTACTTC.